Listed here are 13 T cell receptor beta chains from one sample, sequenced in a study of blood T cells in healthy people across ages. For the second PCR, which ran for roughly 6 to 11 cycles, a sample-barcoded 5' primer and a J-beta primer mix were used. From the 5' RACE reads, TCRdb called clonotypes with MiXCR, one entry per CDR3 protein. The top ten clones hold around 21% of a sample with around 790,000 distinct CDR3 sequences, roughly 44% of them seen once. What was sequenced was blood. All receptors come from a man in his sixties in good health.

This sequence joins TRBV2 and TRBJ2-4, with 9 nucleotides matching TRBD1. CDR3 size: 15 residues. The germline CDR1 and CDR2 sequences are SNHLY and FYNNEI. The V segment lost 6 bases and the J segment 3 bases; nucleotides outside the gene matches: 6. The CDR3 sequence: CASRATGGGKNIQYF. DNA for the CDR3: TGTGCCAGCAGGGCCACAGGGGGCGGCAAAAACATTCAGTACTTC.

CDR3 region: CASSLGAGVPYEQYF. As DNA, the CDR3 is TGTGCCAGCAGCTTAGGGGCAGGGGTTCCCTACGAGCAGTACTTC. V and J are TRBV13 and TRBJ2-7, with D tentatively TRBD1 (6 bases). In germline, CDR1 is PRHDT, CDR2 FYEKMQ (reference sequence). The CDR3 extends over 15 amino acids. V lost 0 bases to trimming and J lost 2 bases, with 11 bases between them. The full variable domain, in which reference TRBV13 and TRBJ2-7 provide the parts outside the CDR3, is AAGVIQSPRHLIKEKRETATLKCYPIPRHDTVYWYQQGPGQDPQFLISFYEKMQSDKGSIPDRFSAQQFSDYHSELNMSSLELGDSALYFCASSLGAGVPYEQYFGPGTRLTVT.

As concerns this clonotype: Possible read error: a much larger clone is one base away. V gene TRBV10-3 combines with J gene TRBJ2-5, with a tentative D call TRBD1 (5 bases). The CDR3 consists of 15 residues. The germline V gene has CDR1 ENHRY and CDR2 SYGVKD. The chain's CDR3 is CAIGESQGPQETQYF. The CDR3, as DNA: TGTGCCATCGGTGAAAGTCAGGGTCCTCAAGAGACCCAGTACTTC.

V is TRBV4-1 and J is TRBJ2-1; D might be TRBD1 (5 bases). Germline lookup yields CDR1 MGHRA and CDR2 YSYEKL. This CDR3 spans 15 amino acids. V lost 2 bases and J lost 12, with 20 bases in between. CDR3 DNA: TGCGCCAGCAGCCAATCAACAAGGGGCCCGTATGGGCAGTTCTTC. Translating it yields CASSQSTRGPYGQFF.

The gene calls are TRBV12-3 or TRBV12-4 and TRBJ1-1; 7 bases map to TRBD1. V lost 5 bases, J lost 6 bases, and 9 bases stayed unmatched. This CDR3 region has 14 residues. CDR3 DNA: TGTGCCAGCAGTGCAACAGGGGCGATCCCTGAAGCTTTCTTT. Translation gives CASSATGAIPEAFF.

The chain employs TRBV6-1 and TRBJ2-7; D may be TRBD2 (5 bases). V was cut by 7 bases and J by 3 bases, with 16 bases left in between. Looked up from germline, CDR1 is MNHNS and CDR2 is SASEGT. The CDR3 contains 14 residues. CDR3 protein: CASNPRAVGYEQYF. The DNA of the CDR3 is TGTGCCAGCAACCCGAGGGCGGTTGGCTACGAGCAGTACTTC.

The chain employs TRBV6-1 and TRBJ2-5, with D possibly TRBD1 on 6 matching bases. This CDR3 region has 16 residues. V lost 1 base to trimming and J lost 11 bases, with 23 bases between them. CDR1 and CDR2 (germline): MNHNS, SASEGT. As DNA, the CDR3 is TGTGCCAGCAGTGAAGAGGGGCAGGGGCCTTACAATGAGCAGTACTTC. This translates into CASSEEGQGPYNEQYF.

This clonotype was picked up many times. This sequence joins TRBV12-3 or TRBV12-4 and TRBJ2-7; D gene unclear. The CDR3 covers 13 residues. Trimming took off 6 bases at V and 0 bases at J, with 9 bases between the two ends. The CDR3 loop reads CASRIGDSYEQYF. The CDR3 DNA reads TGTGCCAGCAGGATAGGCGACTCCTACGAGCAGTACTTC.

This chain links TRBV7-3 with TRBJ2-1; D remains ambiguous. This CDR3 region has 15 residues. V lost 5 bases and J lost 4, with 15 bases in between. The germline CDR1 and CDR2 sequences are SGHTA and FQGTGA. CDR3 amino acids: CASSPINPGYNEQFF. CDR3 nucleotide sequence: TGTGCCAGCAGCCCCATCAACCCGGGTTACAATGAGCAGTTCTTC.

This clonotype was seen a handful of times. The V gene is TRBV2, the J gene TRBJ2-4; D is possibly TRBD2 (6 bases). The J call may be incorrect, as the DNA end agrees better with TRBJ2-5. The CDR3 is 15 residues long. Germline CDR1 reads SNHLY; CDR2 reads FYNNEI. The DNA for the CDR3 is TGTGCCAGCAGTATATTGGGGGGTGTACAAGAGACCCAGTACTTC. Protein product: CASSILGGVQETQYF.

The chain recombines TRBV6-1 with TRBJ2-5; 8 bases are a match to TRBD2. Near its end, the DNA agrees better with TRBJ2-7, so the J call may be wrong. Germline V gene data show CDR1 as MNHNS and CDR2 as SASEGT. The CDR3 extends over 14 amino acids. The CDR3 nucleotides are TGTGCCAGCAGTGAACCGGGAGGGCCTGGCGAGCAGTACTTC. Amino acids: CASSEPGGPGEQYF.

This clonotype has ten or more counts. The rearrangement links TRBV30 to TRBJ1-2; D ambiguous. There are 12 residues in the CDR3. Germline loops: CDR1 GTSNPN, CDR2 SVGIG (reference sequence). Trimming removed 4 bases from V and 8 bases from J, with 14 bases in between. This CDR3 is CAWTRGFEGYTF. The CDR3 region has the DNA TGTGCCTGGACCCGGGGATTTGAGGGCTACACCTTC.

The gene calls are TRBV15 and TRBJ1-5; D is unclear. CDR1 is LNHNV, CDR2 YYDKDF, per germline (reference sequence). The V end was cut by 0 bases, the J end by 2 bases, with 17 bases between. The CDR3 is made up of 18 amino acids. The CDR3 nucleotides read TGTGCCACCAGCAGAGATCCCTTATCCATGGGTGGCAATCAGCCCCAGCATTTT. Protein: CATSRDPLSMGGNQPQHF. Filled out from reference TRBV15 and TRBJ1-5, the complete variable domain reads DAMVIQNPRYQVTQFGKPVTLSCSQTLNHNVMYWYQQKSSQAPKLLFHYYDKDFNNEADTPDNFQSRRPNTSFCFLDIRSPGLGDTAMYLCATSRDPLSMGGNQPQHFGDGTRLSIL.